The 23 T cell receptor beta chains below come from one sample, sequenced in a study of T-cell memory formation after mild COVID-19. Each CDR3 protein gets one entry after TCRdb re-called the 5' RACE reads with MiXCR. The data contain about 210,000 distinct CDR3 sequences, about 10% of them singletons. The sample comprised PBMCs or a T cell subset sorted from them (not recorded which). These receptors all come from a man between 18 and 29 years old who had mild COVID-19 (a few samples of this study predate the infection). Cell type and time point are not known.

The genes are TRBV2 and TRBJ2-7; D unresolved. There are 13 residues in the CDR3. Deletions cut 4 bases from V and 4 bases from J, with 11 bases between. Germline V gives CDR1 SNHLY, CDR2 FYNNEI. Here the CDR3 DNA reads TGTGCCAGCAGTGCGGGCAGAAGGTACGAGCAGTACTTC. It yields the protein CASSAGRRYEQYF.

This clonotype has only a few counts. The V gene is TRBV5-4, the J gene TRBJ2-5; maybe TRBD2 (6 bases). CDR3 size: 14 residues. The V gene's germline CDR1 is SGHNT and CDR2 YYREEE (reference sequence). V lost 4 bases and J lost 2, with 12 bases in between. This CDR3 reads CASSRVGRQETQYF. CDR3 DNA: TGTGCCAGCAGCAGAGTGGGGAGGCAAGAGACCCAGTACTTC.

This clonotype was recorded a few times. The CDR3 loop is CASSLQGGSNEQFF. DNA for the CDR3: TGTGCCAGCTCACTCCAGGGAGGGTCCAATGAGCAGTTCTTC. The chain uses TRBV18 and TRBJ2-1, with 7 bases that match TRBD2. The CDR3 consists of 14 residues. V lost 4 bases to trimming and J lost 6 bases; unmatched junction nucleotides: 6. Germline V CDR1 and CDR2: KGHSH, LQKENI. Full variable domain (outside the CDR3, taken from reference TRBV18 and TRBJ2-1): NAGVMQNPRHLVRRRGQEARLRCSPMKGHSHVYWYRQLPEEGLKFMVYLQKENIIDESGMPKERFSAEFPKEGPSILRIQQVVRGDSAAYFCASSLQGGSNEQFFGPGTRLTVL.

This clonotype showed up just a few times. J is TRBJ1-2 and V is TRBV6-5; D remains unclear. The CDR3 covers 12 residues. V was trimmed by 10 bases and J by 0 bases, leaving 9 bases between them. CDR1 and CDR2 (germline): MNHEY, SVGAGI. The CDR3 loop reads CAIGRSNYGYTF. The CDR3 nucleotides read TGTGCCATTGGGAGGTCTAACTATGGCTACACCTTC.

The genes are TRBV5-4 and TRBJ2-1, with 7 bases identical to TRBD1. The germline CDR1 and CDR2 sequences are SGHNT and YYREEE (reference sequence). Trimming cost V 4 bases and J 3 bases; bases outside gene matches: 7. The CDR3 runs 15 residues. The CDR3 DNA reads as TGTGCCAGCAGCCGGGACAGTCCAGGCTACAATGAGCAGTTCTTC. Its translation is CASSRDSPGYNEQFF.

J is TRBJ2-1 and V is TRBV6-2 or TRBV6-3; 7 positions agree with TRBD2. V dropped 8 bases and J dropped 6; count of bases not matched to a gene: 13. The CDR3 has 15 amino acids. The germline V gene has CDR1 MNHEY and CDR2 SVGEGT. The CDR3 coding sequence is TGTGCCAGCGTATTTTCGGGGGGTTTTCCCAATGAGCAGTTCTTC. Translating it yields CASVFSGGFPNEQFF.

This clonotype was observed a few times. The V and J genes are TRBV30 and TRBJ2-6; D uncertain. Germline lookup yields CDR1 GTSNPN and CDR2 SVGIG (reference sequence). Trimming removed 5 bases at V and 0 bases at J, with 14 bases between. CDR3 length: 16 residues. The CDR3 DNA reads TGTGCCTGGGGAAATGACGGTGCCTCTGGGGCCAACGTCCTGACTTTC. It translates to CAWGNDGASGANVLTF.

This clonotype was seen ten or more times. This rearrangement joins TRBV5-1 to TRBJ2-3; TRBD1 is a possible D gene (5 bases). CDR1 and CDR2 from the germline V gene are SGHRS and YFSETQ. Trimming left V 4 bases short and J 3 bases short, with 6 bases between. This CDR3 is built from 12 residues. The CDR3: CASSRTTDTQYF. The CDR3 nucleotides are TGCGCCAGCAGCCGGACAACAGATACGCAGTATTTT.

This clonotype was detected only a few times. This chain links TRBV4-3 with TRBJ2-1; 10 nucleotides agree with TRBD2. This CDR3 is built from 17 residues. The germline V gene has CDR1 LGHNA and CDR2 YSLEER. J gave up 2 bases and V 4 bases, and 8 bases lay outside the gene matches. CDR3 sequence: CASSRQSLAGTYNEQFF. CDR3 in DNA: TGCGCCAGCAGCCGCCAATCACTAGCGGGGACCTACAATGAGCAGTTCTTC.

The rearrangement links TRBV6-1 to TRBJ1-2; a possible D gene is TRBD1 (6 bases). CDR1 MNHNS and CDR2 SASEGT come from the germline V gene. V was shortened by 1 base and J by 2 bases, with 8 bases between the two germline ends. CDR3 size: 14 residues. CDR3 sequence (DNA): TGTGCCAGCAGTGAAGGGACAGTGAACTATGGCTACACCTTC. Translation gives CASSEGTVNYGYTF.

This clonotype was counted a few times. The chain combines TRBV2 with TRBJ1-2, with D unclear. The V and J ends lost 2 bases and 8 bases respectively, with 9 bases between them. The length of the CDR3 is 12 residues. The germline gives CDR1 SNHLY, CDR2 FYNNEI. The chain's CDR3 is CASSEFEGGYTF. The CDR3 DNA reads as TGTGCCAGCAGTGAATTTGAGGGAGGCTACACCTTC.

The genes are TRBV5-1 and TRBJ2-5, with D possibly TRBD2 on 6 matching bases. Trimming shortened V by 5 bases and J by 3 bases, and 14 bases separated the two germline ends. The CDR3 runs to 14 residues. CDR1 SGHRS and CDR2 YFSETQ come from the germline V gene. CDR3 sequence (DNA): TGCGCCAGCAGAACTACCGGGGGTAAAGAGACCCAGTACTTC. Its translation is CASRTTGGKETQYF.

The chain couples TRBV6-5 to TRBJ1-4, with D maybe TRBD1 (5 bases). Trimming cost V 2 bases and J 4 bases, with 11 bases left between them. This CDR3 is built from 15 residues. Germline V gives CDR1 MNHEY, CDR2 SVGAGI. The CDR3 region has the DNA TGTGCCAGCAGTTACAGCAGGGTCTTTAATGAAAAACTGTTTTTT. Amino acid sequence: CASSYSRVFNEKLFF.

This clonotype was counted at least ten times. V gene TRBV11-2 combines with J gene TRBJ2-2, with 11 bases that match TRBD2. Germline V gene sequence: CDR1 SGHAT, CDR2 FQNNGV. Trimming removed 3 bases from V and 5 bases from J; junction bases left unmatched: 2. CDR3 length equals 15 residues. The chain's CDR3 is CASSFSGGETGELFF. DNA of the CDR3: TGTGCCAGCAGCTTTAGCGGGGGGGAGACCGGGGAGCTGTTTTTT.

V usage is TRBV11-2 and J usage is TRBJ1-6; D is undetermined. This CDR3 is 14 amino acids long. From germline, CDR1 is SGHAT and CDR2 FQNNGV. V was pared by 3 bases and J by 6 bases, with 9 bases between. This chain's CDR3 is CASSFQEINSPLHF. The CDR3 bases are TGTGCCAGCAGCTTTCAGGAAATTAATTCACCCCTCCACTTT.

This clonotype was counted a few times. This chain connects TRBV4-3 to TRBJ2-7; D uncertain. Germline lookup yields CDR1 LGHNA and CDR2 YSLEER. CDR3 length equals 17 residues. V shed 0 bases and J shed 2 bases, with 17 bases lying between them. This chain's CDR3 is CASSQDKRAALPYEQYF. In DNA, the CDR3 is TGCGCCAGCAGCCAAGATAAAAGGGCAGCTCTTCCCTACGAGCAGTACTTC.

There are a few counts of this clonotype. The rearrangement links TRBV7-9 to TRBJ2-5; D is undetermined. The ends were cut back, 5 bases at V and 4 bases at J, with 14 bases in the middle. Germline CDR1 reads SEHNR; CDR2 reads FQNEAQ (reference sequence). CDR3 length: 14 amino acids. CDR3 sequence (DNA): TGTGCCAGCAGCATCGAGCTAGGCCTAGAGACCCAGTACTTC. Translated, it gives CASSIELGLETQYF.

The V call is TRBV29-1, the J call TRBJ1-2, with D hard to call. With 7 bases removed from V and 1 base from J, the gap between germline ends came to 10 bases. This CDR3 is built from 12 residues. The germline gives CDR1 SQVTM, CDR2 ANQGSEA. The CDR3 loop reads CSGGSSNYGYTF. The CDR3 nucleotides are TGCAGCGGGGGTAGTAGTAACTATGGCTACACCTTC.

This sequence joins TRBV12-3 or TRBV12-4 and TRBJ1-5, with D tentatively TRBD1 (5 bases). The CDR3 loop spans 15 amino acids. The V end was cut by 3 bases, the J end by 6 bases, with 15 bases between. CDR3 nucleotides: TGTGCCAGCAGTTTGTTTGCGGGGGTTGGTCAGCCCCAGCATTTT. It yields the protein CASSLFAGVGQPQHF.

This clonotype was seen more than once but under ten times. The chain is built from TRBV7-9 and TRBJ2-7, with 8 positions matching TRBD1. The CDR3 is made up of 15 amino acids. The J segment lost 2 bases and the V segment lost 3 bases, leaving 6 bases of the junction unmatched. Germline CDR1 SEHNR, CDR2 FQNEAQ (reference sequence). The DNA for the CDR3 is TGTGCCAGCAGCTTTTGGGACAGGCCAACCTACGAGCAGTACTTC. Encoded protein: CASSFWDRPTYEQYF. Complete variable domain (other parts from reference TRBV7-9 and TRBJ2-7): DTGVSQNPRHKITKRGQNVTFRCDPISEHNRLYWYRQTLGQGPEFLTYFQNEAQLEKSRLLSDRFSAERPKGSFSTLEIQRTEQGDSAMYLCASSFWDRPTYEQYFGPGTRLTVT.

The gene calls are TRBV5-1 and TRBJ1-2; D unresolved. The length of the CDR3 is 12 residues. CDR1 and CDR2 (germline): SGHRS, YFSETQ. Trimming removed 0 bases from V and 8 bases from J, with 8 bases in between. This chain's CDR3 is CASSLEGRGYTF. In DNA form, the CDR3 reads TGCGCCAGCAGCTTGGAAGGTCGGGGCTACACCTTC.

This clonotype was picked up many times. The CDR3 coding sequence is TGTGCCATCAGGCCCGGGGCAGGAAACACCGGGGAGCTGTTTTTT. Encoded protein: CAIRPGAGNTGELFF. The chain has TRBV10-3 and TRBJ2-2; D tentatively fits TRBD1 or TRBD2 (5 bases each). The germline CDR1 and CDR2 sequences are ENHRY and SYGVKD. The CDR3 runs to 15 residues. The germline V and J ends were trimmed by 6 bases and 2 bases, with 13 bases remaining between them.

The V and J genes are TRBV3-1 and TRBJ1-2; 8 bases are a match to TRBD1. This CDR3 spans 16 amino acids. CDR1 and CDR2 from the germline V gene are LGHDT and YNNKEL (reference sequence). With V trimmed by 4 bases and J by 7 bases, 14 bases remained unmatched. CDR3 protein: CASSRRPWTGSGGYTF. The CDR3, as DNA: TGTGCCAGCAGCCGCCGACCCTGGACAGGGTCGGGTGGCTACACCTTC.